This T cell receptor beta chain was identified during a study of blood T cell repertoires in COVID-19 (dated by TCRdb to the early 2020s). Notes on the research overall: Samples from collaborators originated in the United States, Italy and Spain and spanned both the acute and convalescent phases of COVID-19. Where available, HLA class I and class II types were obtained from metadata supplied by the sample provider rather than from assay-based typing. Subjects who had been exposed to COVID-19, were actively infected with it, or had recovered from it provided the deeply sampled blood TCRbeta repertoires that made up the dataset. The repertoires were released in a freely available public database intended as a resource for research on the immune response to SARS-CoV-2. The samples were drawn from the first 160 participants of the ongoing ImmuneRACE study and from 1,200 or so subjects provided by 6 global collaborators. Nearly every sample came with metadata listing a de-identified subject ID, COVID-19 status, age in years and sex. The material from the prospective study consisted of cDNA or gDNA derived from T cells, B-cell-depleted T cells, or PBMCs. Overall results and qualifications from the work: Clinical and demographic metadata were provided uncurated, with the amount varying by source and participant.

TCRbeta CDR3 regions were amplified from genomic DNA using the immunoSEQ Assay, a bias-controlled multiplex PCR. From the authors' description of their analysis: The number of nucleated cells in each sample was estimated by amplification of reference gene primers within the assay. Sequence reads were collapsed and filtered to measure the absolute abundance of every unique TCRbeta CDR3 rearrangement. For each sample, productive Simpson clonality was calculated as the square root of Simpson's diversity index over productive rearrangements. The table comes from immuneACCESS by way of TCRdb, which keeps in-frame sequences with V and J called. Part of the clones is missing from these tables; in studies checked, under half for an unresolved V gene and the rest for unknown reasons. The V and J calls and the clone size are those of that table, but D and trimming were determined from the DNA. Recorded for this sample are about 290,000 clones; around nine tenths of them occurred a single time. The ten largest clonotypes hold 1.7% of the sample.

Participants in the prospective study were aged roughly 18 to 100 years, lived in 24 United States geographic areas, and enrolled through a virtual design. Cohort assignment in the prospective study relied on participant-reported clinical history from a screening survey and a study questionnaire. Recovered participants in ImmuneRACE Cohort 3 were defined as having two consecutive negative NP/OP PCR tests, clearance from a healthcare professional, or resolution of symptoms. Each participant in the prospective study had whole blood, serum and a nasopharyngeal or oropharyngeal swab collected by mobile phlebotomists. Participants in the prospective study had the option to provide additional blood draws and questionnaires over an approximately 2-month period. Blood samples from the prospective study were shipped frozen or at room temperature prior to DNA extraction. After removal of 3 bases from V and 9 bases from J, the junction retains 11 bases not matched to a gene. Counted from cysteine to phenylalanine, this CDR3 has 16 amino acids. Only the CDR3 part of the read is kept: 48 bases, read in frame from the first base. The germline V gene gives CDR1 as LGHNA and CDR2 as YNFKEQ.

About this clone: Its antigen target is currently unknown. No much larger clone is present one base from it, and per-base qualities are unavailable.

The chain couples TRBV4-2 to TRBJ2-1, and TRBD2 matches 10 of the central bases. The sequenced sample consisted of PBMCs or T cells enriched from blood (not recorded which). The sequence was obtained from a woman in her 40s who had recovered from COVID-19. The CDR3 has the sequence CASSQADILAGREQFF. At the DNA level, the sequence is TGTGCCAGCAGCCAGGCTGACATACTAGCGGGACGTGAGCAGTTCTTC.